These T cell receptor beta chains were read from a single sample in a study of T cell responses to AZD1222 COVID-19 vaccine. Here immunoSEQ multiplex PCR was the method, and the copy in TCRdb shows in-frame clones only, minus some. The table has 150,000 to 200,000 clones, about 89% seen once. Material: peripheral blood, obtained 28 days after the second AZD1222 dose. The receptors come from an adult who received the AZD1222 COVID-19 vaccine. Both conserved end residues are trimmed from each CDR3. The D gene is left open where the match is weak.

d_call j_call v_call cdr3_aa
- TRBJ1-5 TRBV15 ATSTAKNQPQH
TRBD1 TRBJ2-7 TRBV19 ASTPGTGPFHEQY
- TRBJ1-6 TRBV6-1 ASSGWSAVGNSPLH
TRBD2 TRBJ2-2 TRBV5-1 ASSLGLAGTGELF
TRBD2 TRBJ2-3 TRBV5-5 ASSLREGLAATDTQY
TRBD1 TRBJ2-7 TRBV11-2 ASSLDLGTGAYEQY
- TRBJ2-7 TRBV2 ASSEAPAPYEQY
- TRBJ1-6 TRBV28 ASSLFGRSINSPLH
TRBD1 TRBJ1-2 TRBV15 ATSSWLQGEYGYT
- TRBJ2-5 TRBV20-1 SAPGWETQY
TRBD1 TRBJ2-2 TRBV6-6 ASSYSTGGSTGELF
- TRBJ1-1 TRBV6-1 ASSEVGTNTEAF
TRBD1 TRBJ2-1 TRBV2 ASESDRRNNEQF
- TRBJ1-5 TRBV27 ASSLSGGQPQH
- TRBJ1-4 TRBV28 ASSSGDGLF
TRBD1 TRBJ2-5 TRBV5-6 ASSQGQGARWETQY
- TRBJ1-1 TRBV28 ASTYLGIGQAF
- TRBJ1-2 TRBV7-9 ASSLGLYGYT
- TRBJ2-7 TRBV6-1 ASSEGDIGYEQY
TRBD1 TRBJ1-6 TRBV6-2/TRBV6-3 ASSQGTEPIDSPLH
TRBD2 TRBJ2-7 TRBV9 ASSVGSGRESYEQY
TRBD1 TRBJ2-5 TRBV11-3 ASSFGTADQETQY
TRBD1 TRBJ1-2 TRBV6-1 ASSDDRVRYGYT
TRBD1 TRBJ2-7 TRBV11-2 ASRIPGQGPYEQY
- TRBJ2-1 TRBV7-3 ASSLMTSSYNEQF
- TRBJ2-5 TRBV7-2 AGSLRWQETQY
- TRBJ1-2 TRBV7-9 ASSDRTEYRGYT
TRBD1 TRBJ1-1 TRBV2 ASGTGEGTEAF
- TRBJ2-3 TRBV5-1 ASSSSGGTDTQY
TRBD1 TRBJ1-1 TRBV19 ASMWTGGNTEAF
- TRBJ2-3 TRBV5-4 ASSTGLGTDTQY
- TRBJ1-2 TRBV7-9 ASSLARGGQRQAYGYT
TRBD1 TRBJ1-2 TRBV25-1 ASSADRGDYGYT
- TRBJ2-3 TRBV11-2 ASSLGDTQY
TRBD1 TRBJ2-4 TRBV18 ASSPPPTGTGLALAKNIQY
- TRBJ1-1 TRBV3-1/TRBV3-2 ASSQGGTEAF
TRBD1 TRBJ1-5 TRBV7-4 ASSRGGPNQPQH
- TRBJ1-2 TRBV7-2 ASSLVSQGMNYGYT
- TRBJ1-1 TRBV6-5 ASRTPLKAF
TRBD2 TRBJ2-1 TRBV4-2 ASSQDFASGRADSYNEQF
- TRBJ2-2 TRBV5-5 ASSLAGYSTYSNTGELF
- TRBJ1-2 TRBV5-4 ASSLPGKATNYGYT
- TRBJ1-2 TRBV18 ASSPLNRVLGGYT
- TRBJ2-3 TRBV4-1 ASSPKGSDTQY
- TRBJ2-7 TRBV6-5 ASSYKQDSYPYEQY
- TRBJ1-6 TRBV4-3 ASSQEGGNNSPLH
TRBD2 TRBJ2-7 TRBV10-3 AISESTSGTSSYEQY
TRBD1 TRBJ1-5 TRBV10-3 AISDPRQGANQPQH
- TRBJ1-2 TRBV9 ASESPNYGYT
TRBD1 TRBJ2-5 TRBV5-1 ASSWDSGETQY
- TRBJ1-4 TRBV2 ASSDYSTNEKLF
- TRBJ2-1 TRBV7-2 ASTTGASSYNEQF
- TRBJ1-6 TRBV27 ASSPGTIAYNSPLH
- TRBJ1-6 TRBV28 ASSVISSPLH
- TRBJ2-3 TRBV28 ASSGTGNRADTQY
- TRBJ1-2 TRBV19 ASNPGWGSNYGYT
TRBD1 TRBJ2-7 TRBV6-2/TRBV6-3 ASTPLGTGAYEQY
TRBD2 TRBJ2-5 TRBV9 ASSVATTGGRQETQY
TRBD1 TRBJ1-2 TRBV7-9 ASSSQTGTGYLGYT